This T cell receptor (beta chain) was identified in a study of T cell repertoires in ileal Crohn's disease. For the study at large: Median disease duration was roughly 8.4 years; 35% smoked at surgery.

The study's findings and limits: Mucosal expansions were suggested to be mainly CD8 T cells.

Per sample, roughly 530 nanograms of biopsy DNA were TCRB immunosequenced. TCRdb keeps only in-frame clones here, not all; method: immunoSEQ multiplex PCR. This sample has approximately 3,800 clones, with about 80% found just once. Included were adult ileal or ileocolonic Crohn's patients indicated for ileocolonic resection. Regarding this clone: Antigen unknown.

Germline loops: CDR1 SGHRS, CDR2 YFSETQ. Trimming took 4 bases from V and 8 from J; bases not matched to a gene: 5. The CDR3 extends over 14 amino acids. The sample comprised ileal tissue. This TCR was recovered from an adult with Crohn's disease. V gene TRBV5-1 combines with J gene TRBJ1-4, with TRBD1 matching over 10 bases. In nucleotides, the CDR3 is TGCGCCAGCAGCGACGGACAGGGGGGAGAAAAACTGTTTTTT. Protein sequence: CASSDGQGGEKLFF.